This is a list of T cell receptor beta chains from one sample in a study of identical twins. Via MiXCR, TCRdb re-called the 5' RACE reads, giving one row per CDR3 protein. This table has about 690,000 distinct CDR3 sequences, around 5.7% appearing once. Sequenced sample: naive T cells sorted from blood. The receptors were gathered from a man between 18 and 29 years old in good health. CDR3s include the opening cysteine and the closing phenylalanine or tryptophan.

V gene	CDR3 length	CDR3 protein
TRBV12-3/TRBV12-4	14	CASSLGDTRYEQYF
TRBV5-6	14	CASSPLGVDNEQFF
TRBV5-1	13	CASSADRVETQYF
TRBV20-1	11	CSASTSEQQFF
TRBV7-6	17	CASSFTLAGGRKDTQYF
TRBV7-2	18	CASSLAWTSGLSANEQFF
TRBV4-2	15	CASSPSELVTGEQFF
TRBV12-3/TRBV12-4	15	CASSTQSAVGSGYTF
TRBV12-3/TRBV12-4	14	CASSLGPQGTEAFF
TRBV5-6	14	CASSLGPRRGEQFF
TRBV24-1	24	CATSGRQVNSGSEGRSGPYNEQFF
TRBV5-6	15	CASSLFLAGNQPQHF
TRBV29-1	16	CSVETGTGTAIYGYTF
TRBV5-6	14	CASSRDITTDTQYF
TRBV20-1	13	CSARRGGNQPQHF
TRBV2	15	CASSERHLNTGELFF
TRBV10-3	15	CAISEDRGTYNEQFF
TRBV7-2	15	CASSTDDLRLNEQFF
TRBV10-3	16	CAISSATDGRTDTQYF
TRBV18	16	CASSSRTGVSNNEQFF
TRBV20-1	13	CSAHRDPGNQQFF
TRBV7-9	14	CASSLGVLTYGYTF
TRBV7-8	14	CASSWTGQNTEAFF
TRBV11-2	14	CASSLVAAAYEQYF
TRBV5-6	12	CASSLPTGGPFF
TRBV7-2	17	CASSFSRIEEDQETQYF
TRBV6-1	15	CASSDLAGGPYEQYF
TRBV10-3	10	CASDSYEQYF
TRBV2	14	CASSSGMGGNEQFF
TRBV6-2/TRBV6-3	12	CASSYQDTEAFF
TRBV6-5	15	CASSYPGEHNSPLHF
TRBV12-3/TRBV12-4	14	CASSLVSGDYEQYF
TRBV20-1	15	CSARSTAGSYNEQFF
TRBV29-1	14	CSVGPSSLQETQYF
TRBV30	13	CAWKGGSNEKLFF
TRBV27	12	CASSPGITEQYF
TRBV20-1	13	CSARWEFQETQYF
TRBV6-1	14	CASSGQGRNQPQHF
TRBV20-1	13	CSARALGQETQYF
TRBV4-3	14	CASSQDTWSYEQYF
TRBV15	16	CATSPTGSFYNSPLHF
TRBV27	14	CASTLTGSYNEQFF
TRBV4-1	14	CASSQGSFIDTQYF
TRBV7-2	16	CASSSRPLTMNTEAFF
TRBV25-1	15	CASSDRNFNTGELFF
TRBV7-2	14	CASSLGTGAYGYTF
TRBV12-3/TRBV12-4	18	CASSPLLGTSSYNSPLHF
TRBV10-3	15	CAVRTGASGANVLTF
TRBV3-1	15	CASSPGVSGSNEQFF
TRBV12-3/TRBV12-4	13	CASSPWPGNTIYF
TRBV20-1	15	CSARDGQGTNEKLFF
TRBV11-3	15	CASSPRQGANTEAFF
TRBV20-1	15	CSARDRGRGGNTIYF
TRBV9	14	CASSVGLAGNEQYF
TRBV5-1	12	CASSSPQETQYF
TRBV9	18	CASSVDLWGTRGTDTQYF
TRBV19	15	CAARGVRSLTGELFF
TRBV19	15	CASSTGLARGNEQFF
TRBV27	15	CASSLSADSLYGYTF
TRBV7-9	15	CASSSRTPSGNTIYF